This T cell receptor beta chain originates from a study of Ad26.COV2.S vaccination and SARS-CoV-2 variants. Study findings and constraints: Estimates derived from TCR breadth and depth analyses may have underestimated total T cell responses.

This clone was observed a single time. Its antigen is unknown. As to treatment: 15 to 20 received Ad26.COV2.S at low or high dose, single or two shots; about 5 received placebo; per-sample allocation not given. Samples analyzed were those drawn on day 63 after the first vaccine or placebo injection. Aged 18-55 years, donor was enrolled in Boston in 2020. Immunization relied on an Ad26 vector, which expressed Wuhan-strain SARS-CoV-2 spike. Repertoires were generated with immunoSEQ multiplex PCR, while TCRdb's copy carries only in-frame clones and drops some. This sample has roughly 400,000 clones, with about 88% found just once. The sample consisted of peripheral blood, taken in a trial of Ad26.COV2.S vaccine versus placebo. This clonotype was obtained from a person between 18 and 65 years old who received the Ad26.COV2.S COVID-19 vaccine or a placebo.

DNA for the CDR3: TGTGCCAGCAGCTCCGGGACTCTCTCCTACAATGAGCAGTTCTTC. Translated, it gives CASSSGTLSYNEQFF. V is TRBV11-2 and J is TRBJ2-1; D might be TRBD2 (6 bases). The germline V gene encodes CDR1 SGHAT and CDR2 FQNNGV. CDR3 length equals 15 residues. V gave up 4 bases and J gave up 0 bases, with 10 bases separating them.